The T cell receptor beta chain under discussion was sequenced for a study of T cells in localized non-small cell lung cancer. The protocol was immunoSEQ multiplex PCR, while the TCRdb copy is restricted to in-frame clones and leaves out a portion. Seen here are roughly 20,000 clones, about 90% observed once, and the top ten hold 2.5% to 3%. Here the sequenced sample was peripheral blood, taken before any cancer treatment. This sequence was found in a woman aged 35 to 75 with stage I lung adenocarcinoma.

This CDR3 reads CASSGLRPPGTNEKLFF. The CDR3 DNA sequence: TGTGCCAGCAGCGGATTGCGACCCCCGGGAACTAATGAAAAACTGTTTTTT. The gene calls are TRBV21-1 and TRBJ1-4. TRBV21-1 is a recognized pseudogene. This CDR3 has 17 residues.